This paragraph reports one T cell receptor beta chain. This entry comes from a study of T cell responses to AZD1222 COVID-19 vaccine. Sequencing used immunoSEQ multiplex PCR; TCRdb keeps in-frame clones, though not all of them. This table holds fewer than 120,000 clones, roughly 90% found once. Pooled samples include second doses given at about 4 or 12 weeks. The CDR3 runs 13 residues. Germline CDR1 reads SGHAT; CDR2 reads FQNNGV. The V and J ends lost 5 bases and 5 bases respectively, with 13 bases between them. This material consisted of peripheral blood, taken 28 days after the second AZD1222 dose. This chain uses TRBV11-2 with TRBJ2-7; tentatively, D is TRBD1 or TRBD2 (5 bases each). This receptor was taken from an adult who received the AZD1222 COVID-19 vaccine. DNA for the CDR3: TGTGCCAGCAGCATAGGGACCCGAAACGAGCAGTACTTC. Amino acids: CASSIGTRNEQYF.